The subject of this entry is one T cell receptor (beta chain). The antigen it recognizes is unknown. Peripheral blood mononuclear cells were isolated from healthy donor buffy coats by density gradient separation. In the study, total CD8+ T cells were enriched by negative magnetic separation with EasySep or MojoSort CD8+ T cell isolation kits. An RNeasy Mini Kit was used to extract total RNA from duplicate vials of 150,000 sorted CD8+ T cells per subset. PBMCs were used either fresh or after cryopreservation in fetal bovine serum containing 10% DMSO. Fluorescence-activated cell sorting on a FACSAria III was used to sort the CD8+ T cell subsets to purity. A Human TCR Profiling Kit was used to prepare UMI-labeled 5' RACE TCRbeta libraries. Every TCRbeta library was prepared in parallel, with the same number of PCR cycles used for all of the libraries. The authors' analysis ran thus. Between about 2,900 and 20,000 functional CDR3beta clonotypes were contained in each TCRbeta library. MIGEC 1.2.9 was used for UMI extraction and consensus assembly, with at least three reads per UMI being required. MiXCR 3.0.3 was used to extract the in-frame CDR3beta repertoires. Diversity metrics were computed in VDJtools 1.2.1 after downsampling each sample to 42,000 randomly selected UMIs. For each sample pair, the repertoire overlap metrics D, R and F2 were calculated in VDJtools using the top 3,000 clones. Each entry corresponds to one CDR3 protein sequence from reads that TCRdb reprocessed, and DNA is not given. None of the V and J calls come from the authors' own analysis; TCRdb made them. The sample's clone listing holds about 9,300 distinct CDR3 sequences. 22% of the sample is in the top ten clones.

The data belong to a study of human CD8 memory T cell subsets (dated by TCRdb to 2020 to 2021). Some background on the complete study: The clonal relationships among stem-like (TSTEM), progenitor exhausted-like (TPEX) and effector memory CD8+ T cell subsets were assessed by comparing the TCRbeta repertoires of these subsets. Six donors each provided TSTEM, TPEX and effector memory subsets, and TCRbeta repertoires were obtained from all six.

CDR1 and CDR2 (MGHRA, YSYEKL) derive from the germline V gene. The CDR3, cysteine through phenylalanine, is 17 amino acids long. DNA is not on record. The paper as a whole reports these results and caveats: The stem-like TSTEM and TPEX subsets each shared clonotypes with effector memory cells, but the TSTEM and TPEX repertoires had minimal overlap with each other, suggesting distinct antigen spectra. Normalized Shannon-Wiener diversity was similarly high in the TSTEM and TPEX subsets, while the effector memory subsets were comparatively less diverse. Based on Chao1 estimates, TSTEM subsets appeared to have greater repertoire diversity than TPEX subsets, which may reflect a broader range of specificities. Only TCRbeta chains were sequenced, and repertoire comparisons were based on 5 to 7 donors, with testing performed by paired t-tests and Bonferroni correction.

Sequencing input: CD8+ T cells from PBMCs. The clonotype comes from a human donor in good health. The rearranged segments are TRBV4-1 and TRBJ2-7; TCRdb selects TRBD1, and the lack of DNA leaves this call unchecked. The CDR3 region has the sequence CASSHKTGQDAYYEQYF.